This T cell receptor beta chain was captured by sequencing in a study of T cell responses to AZD1222 COVID-19 vaccine. General study findings and limits: Among spike-specific TCRs, nearly half reportedly target unmutated variant regions. Most donors were white British and more were female, and clonal diversity was possibly underestimated. Researchers report vaccine-associated CD4 TCRs spanning spike, with dominance at 160-218 and 743-854.

Libraries were prepared by immunoSEQ multiplex PCR; TCRdb keeps only in-frame clonotypes and omits some of them. The sample has 110,000 to 150,000 clones, approximately 92% seen once. Germline-derived CDR1 and CDR2 are SGHRS and YFSETQ. The ends were cut back, 8 bases at V and 6 bases at J, with 18 bases in the middle. CDR3 length: 13 amino acids. On this clone: The antigen remains undetermined.

The chain has TRBV5-1 and TRBJ2-7, with D perhaps matching TRBD1 (5 bases). The sequences come from peripheral blood, collected 28 days after the second AZD1222 dose. This receptor was taken from an adult who received the AZD1222 COVID-19 vaccine. The CDR3 bases are TGCGCCAGTGGGATAGCAAGGGGCTCCGAGCAGTACTTC. It codes for CASGIARGSEQYF.